The sequence of this T cell receptor (beta chain) was determined in a study of cytomegalovirus exposure and HLA in healthy donors (dated by TCRdb to about 2017). Regarding the research as a whole: An earlier analysis of 587 of the donors reported 276 Gb of sequence data and 100 million to 120 million unique TCR beta sequences obtained from about 180 million T cells. The study aimed to test whether cataloging public T cell receptors could reveal signatures of past pathogen exposure. All discovery cohort repertoires had been generated on a single sequencing platform. A later genetic analysis used genome-wide SNP genotypes for 398 of the 666 donors, treating that subset as a discovery cohort. In addition to the first cohort of hundreds of subjects, a separate validation cohort of 120 different subjects was used. Typing coverage varied by locus: about 629-630 donors for A, B, C, DRB1 and DQB1; approximately 520 for DQA1; about 590 for DPA1; around 450 for DPB1. Across some 400 genotyped donors of the cohort, an average of approximately 220,000 unique TCR beta nucleotide sequences per donor were sequenced, and around 19% of those sequences were non-productive. A later analysis re-examined previously published TCR beta repertoires from over 500 donors and added high-resolution HLA genotyping to investigate patterns of TCR occurrence. Donor age, sex, ethnicity and CMV serostatus were compiled alongside the repertoire data. The genetic ancestry cluster associated with self-reported Caucasian donors included about four fifths of the roughly 360 genotyped donors. The later analysis used no new phenotypic data to find candidate immune exposures, relying instead on TCR beta sequences and their occurrence across donors. A handful of DR-DQ haplotypes were handled as single units for association and clustering because linkage in the cohort was strong. High-throughput TCR immunosequencing, statistical association of individual TCRs with disease status, and machine learning were combined to predict cytomegalovirus infection status. Roughly 300 gigabases of sequencing data and 75 million to 85 million unique TCR sequences made up an early release that covered approximately 620 HLA-typed donors. Both class I and class II loci were covered by HLA typing, at four-digit resolution. To decide whether each TCR beta V gene segment behaved as functional or pseudogenic, an earlier analysis of some 570 of the donors relied on high-throughput TCR beta sequencing. Using immunosequencing, the study profiled T cell repertoires from 500 to 800 subjects and related those repertoires to cytomegalovirus serostatus. What the study reported, not specific to this receptor: An earlier analysis of roughly 570 of the donors showed that most TCR beta V segments appeared in productive rearrangements either about 90% or about 30% of the time, which broadly matched IMGT annotations. A few of the identified cytomegalovirus-associated TCR beta chains were confirmed in vitro to be specific for cytomegalovirus antigens. Because some donors lacked HLA typing at each locus, the association tests relied only on the typed subset. Immune exposure information for the cohort was limited to CMV serostatus. Some IMGT-functional V segments, including TRBV6-2 and TRBV6-3, could not be distinguished by the 87-base-pair reads and were therefore excluded. Strong co-occurrence of HLA alleles, especially DR and DQ, made assigning TCR associations to individual alleles difficult. According to the authors, the approach could potentially be generalized to other disease states and immunological phenotypes. Only TCR beta chains were sequenced in this cohort, and the absence of alpha or paired-chain data limited detectable features. In a later analysis, HLA-associated TCR beta chains showed more clonal expansion and lower generation probabilities than non-associated chains that were equally common. The study listed 164 TCR beta chains as associated with cytomegalovirus. Most TCR sequences were observed very rarely across donors, whereas some public TCRs were present in many individuals. The presence/absence analyses assumed that sequencing depth was roughly uniform across donors, and that assumption may not be true. According to a later genetic analysis, donors in an Asian-associated ancestry cluster had fewer N-insertions in productive TCRs than the roughly 670-donor mean. In both the original and validation cohorts, the classifier was reported to diagnose cytomegalovirus status with high specificity and sensitivity. Specific HLA alleles were associated with 18,000 or so TCR beta sequences at a false discovery rate of 0.05 in a later analysis. A further reported finding was that TCR beta sequences accurately predicted the HLA-A and HLA-B alleles for most subjects in the first cohort. The sequencing pipeline was judged likely to have produced a cluster of highly shared sequence variants as a technical artifact. In a later analysis, most CMV-associated TCR beta chains were found to appear HLA-restricted, with HLA associations seemingly driven largely by CMV exposure. Because counts were too low, about 18 rarely observed V segments, including chromosome 9 orphons, were excluded from the earlier analysis of a few hundred of the donors. An association between a missense DCLRE1C variant and V-gene and J-gene trimming of TCR beta chains was found in a later genetic analysis and replicated in an independent cohort. Linkage disequilibrium might explain the correlated functional status among segregating V segments, but an unknown experimental factor could not be excluded. According to a later analysis, TCR association rates differed among HLA loci, with DRB1 alleles showing the most associated TCRs and HLA-C alleles showing the fewest. Several of the top co-occurrence clusters appeared to be linked to parvovirus B19, influenza, CMV and Epstein-Barr virus, according to a later analysis.

Sequences LNHDA (CDR1) and SQIVND (CDR2) are obtained from the germline V gene (reference sequence). V is cut back by 4 bases and J by 6 bases, with 4 bases in the junction unmatched. The CDR3 measures 13 amino acids from cysteine to phenylalanine. Only the CDR3 DNA stays, 39 bases, in frame from base 1. In total, around 600 healthy bone marrow donors made up the cohort. At the time of sampling, all cohort members were nominally healthy, though unrecorded immune exposures were likely present. The donor was CMV seropositive and belonged to the group of about 290 seropositive cohort members. A peripheral blood sample was collected from each donor, and TCR beta sequencing was performed on peripheral blood mononuclear cells. The Qiagen DNeasy Blood Extraction Kit was used to extract genomic DNA from the blood cell samples. The library came from the immunoSEQ multiplex PCR assay. A mixture of 60 forward primers for TCR Vbeta segments and 13 reverse primers for TCR Jbeta segments was used in the multiplex PCR. The CDR3 region of rearranged TCR beta genes was amplified from genomic DNA by a multiplex PCR assay. The amplified TCR beta libraries were sequenced on the Illumina HiSeq System as 87-base-pair reads. In the paper's pipeline: In a later analysis, tens of millions of unique TCR beta chains were counted across the 500 to 850 repertoires, and approximately 11 million of these chains were shared by at least two donors. To remove PCR and sequencing errors, raw reads were error-corrected and collapsed into unique sequences using a nearest-neighbor algorithm that merged closely related sequences. Alignment of CDR3 sequences to IMGT reference sequences was used to assign V, D and J gene segments. For a sequence to be retained, a match of at least six nucleotides to both a V gene segment and a J gene segment was required. A rearrangement counted as productive if the CDR3 had no stop codons and remained in frame with V and J, and every other rearrangement counted as non-productive. Following IMGT convention, CDR3 was defined as the stretch from the second conserved V-encoded cysteine up to the conserved J-encoded phenylalanine. The earlier analysis of about 620 of the donors excluded sequences that lacked an unambiguous match to a single V gene segment. In an earlier analysis of 450 to 700 of the donors, V segments were called functional above 56.7% productive rearrangements and were called segregating when the between-donor standard deviation exceeded 5%. A statistical classification framework was built to diagnose cytomegalovirus status from the catalog of TCR beta chain sequences. In a later analysis, TCR nucleotide sequences were compared against IMGT/GENE-DB human TR gene sequences so that V and J genes could be assigned. The TCRdist pipeline was used in a later analysis to assign CDR3 sequences and most-parsimonious VDJ recombination scenarios. In a later analysis, each TCR beta chain was defined by its CDR3 amino acid sequence together with its V-gene family, and reads without a unique V-gene family were excluded. In a later analysis, several hundred highly shared, low-generation-probability nucleotide sequences were removed to address suspected cross-contamination and a sequencing artifact. In a later analysis, a clonal expansion index was calculated for each public chain from normalized within-repertoire ranks of inferred template counts. In a later analysis, generation probabilities were computed with a VDJ recombination model fitted to out-of-frame rearrangements, and the resulting probabilities were checked against IGoR. In a later analysis, hypergeometric tests were used to score TCR-TCR, TCR-HLA and TCR-CMV co-occurrence, with a repertoire-size bias correction applied to TCR pairs. False discovery rates were estimated in a later analysis by permuting HLA or CMV assignments 20 times. In a later analysis, co-occurring TCRs were grouped using DBSCAN, with TCRdist sequence similarity added in when clustering inside HLA-allele-positive subsets. Repertoires with fewer than 30,000 or more than 120,000 public chains, plus five repertoires with anomalous nucleotide sharing, were excluded from co-occurrence clustering. Sourced from immuneACCESS, this table was stored by TCRdb with only in-frame sequences that have V and J called. A share of the clones is absent; for the studies checked, an unresolved V gene accounts for under half, and the remainder has no known explanation. Clone size and the V and J calls come from that table; the DNA yielded D and trimming. This sample comprises about 110,000 clones, 74% of them detected only once. 14% of the sample comes from the top ten.

Concerning this clone itself: Its antigen is not yet known. Base qualities are not provided; no much larger clone lies one nucleotide away.

The sequencing sample was made of PBMCs. This sequence uses TRBV19 and TRBJ2-7; 9 junctional bases match TRBD1. The TCR sequence derives from a woman aged 40 to 55 in good health and CMV-seropositive. The nucleotide sequence reads TGTGCCAGTAGTAAGGGACAGGGCCCCGAGCAGTACTTC. This sequence encodes CASSKGQGPEQYF.